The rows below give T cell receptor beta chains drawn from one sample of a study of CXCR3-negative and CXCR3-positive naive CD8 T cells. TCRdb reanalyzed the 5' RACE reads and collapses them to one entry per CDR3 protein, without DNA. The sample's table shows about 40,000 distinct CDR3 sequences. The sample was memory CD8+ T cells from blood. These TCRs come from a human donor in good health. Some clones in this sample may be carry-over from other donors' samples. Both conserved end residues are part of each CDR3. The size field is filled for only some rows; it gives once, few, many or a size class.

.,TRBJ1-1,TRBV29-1,CSVKQAGYAFF
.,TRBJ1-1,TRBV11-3,CASSNPARTGNTEAFF
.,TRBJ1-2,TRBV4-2,CASSRRQDGYTF
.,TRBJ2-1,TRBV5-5,CASRPEGHYSYNEQFF
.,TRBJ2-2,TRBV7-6,CAGRRQENTGELFF
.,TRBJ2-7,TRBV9,CASSVGRAGTYEQYF
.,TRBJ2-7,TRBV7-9,CASSSQRGVGTGRYEQYF
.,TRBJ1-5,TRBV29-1,CSVDGGGNQPQHF
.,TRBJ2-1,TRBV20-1,CSARDLNPGQGESYSYNEQFF
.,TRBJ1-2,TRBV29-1,CSVEAMGGRVDGYTF
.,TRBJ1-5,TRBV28,CASSLGKNQPQHF
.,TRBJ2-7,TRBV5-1,CASSLEMAGGLYEQYF
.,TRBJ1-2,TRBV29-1,CSVGQGPGWGYTF
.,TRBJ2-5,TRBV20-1,CSARPPERGDAETQYF
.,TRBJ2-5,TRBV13,CASSRGLAGFTQETQYF
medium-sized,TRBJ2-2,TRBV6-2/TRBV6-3,CASSYSIEVTGELFF
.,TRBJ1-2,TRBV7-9,CASETLWLGQLNNYGYTF
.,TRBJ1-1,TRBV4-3,CASSQAPGYEAFF
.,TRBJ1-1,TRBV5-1,CASSFRGLANTEAFF
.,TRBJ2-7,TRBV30,CAWSPPTGLVFSYEQYF
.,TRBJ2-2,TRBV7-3,CASSLRGYTGELFF